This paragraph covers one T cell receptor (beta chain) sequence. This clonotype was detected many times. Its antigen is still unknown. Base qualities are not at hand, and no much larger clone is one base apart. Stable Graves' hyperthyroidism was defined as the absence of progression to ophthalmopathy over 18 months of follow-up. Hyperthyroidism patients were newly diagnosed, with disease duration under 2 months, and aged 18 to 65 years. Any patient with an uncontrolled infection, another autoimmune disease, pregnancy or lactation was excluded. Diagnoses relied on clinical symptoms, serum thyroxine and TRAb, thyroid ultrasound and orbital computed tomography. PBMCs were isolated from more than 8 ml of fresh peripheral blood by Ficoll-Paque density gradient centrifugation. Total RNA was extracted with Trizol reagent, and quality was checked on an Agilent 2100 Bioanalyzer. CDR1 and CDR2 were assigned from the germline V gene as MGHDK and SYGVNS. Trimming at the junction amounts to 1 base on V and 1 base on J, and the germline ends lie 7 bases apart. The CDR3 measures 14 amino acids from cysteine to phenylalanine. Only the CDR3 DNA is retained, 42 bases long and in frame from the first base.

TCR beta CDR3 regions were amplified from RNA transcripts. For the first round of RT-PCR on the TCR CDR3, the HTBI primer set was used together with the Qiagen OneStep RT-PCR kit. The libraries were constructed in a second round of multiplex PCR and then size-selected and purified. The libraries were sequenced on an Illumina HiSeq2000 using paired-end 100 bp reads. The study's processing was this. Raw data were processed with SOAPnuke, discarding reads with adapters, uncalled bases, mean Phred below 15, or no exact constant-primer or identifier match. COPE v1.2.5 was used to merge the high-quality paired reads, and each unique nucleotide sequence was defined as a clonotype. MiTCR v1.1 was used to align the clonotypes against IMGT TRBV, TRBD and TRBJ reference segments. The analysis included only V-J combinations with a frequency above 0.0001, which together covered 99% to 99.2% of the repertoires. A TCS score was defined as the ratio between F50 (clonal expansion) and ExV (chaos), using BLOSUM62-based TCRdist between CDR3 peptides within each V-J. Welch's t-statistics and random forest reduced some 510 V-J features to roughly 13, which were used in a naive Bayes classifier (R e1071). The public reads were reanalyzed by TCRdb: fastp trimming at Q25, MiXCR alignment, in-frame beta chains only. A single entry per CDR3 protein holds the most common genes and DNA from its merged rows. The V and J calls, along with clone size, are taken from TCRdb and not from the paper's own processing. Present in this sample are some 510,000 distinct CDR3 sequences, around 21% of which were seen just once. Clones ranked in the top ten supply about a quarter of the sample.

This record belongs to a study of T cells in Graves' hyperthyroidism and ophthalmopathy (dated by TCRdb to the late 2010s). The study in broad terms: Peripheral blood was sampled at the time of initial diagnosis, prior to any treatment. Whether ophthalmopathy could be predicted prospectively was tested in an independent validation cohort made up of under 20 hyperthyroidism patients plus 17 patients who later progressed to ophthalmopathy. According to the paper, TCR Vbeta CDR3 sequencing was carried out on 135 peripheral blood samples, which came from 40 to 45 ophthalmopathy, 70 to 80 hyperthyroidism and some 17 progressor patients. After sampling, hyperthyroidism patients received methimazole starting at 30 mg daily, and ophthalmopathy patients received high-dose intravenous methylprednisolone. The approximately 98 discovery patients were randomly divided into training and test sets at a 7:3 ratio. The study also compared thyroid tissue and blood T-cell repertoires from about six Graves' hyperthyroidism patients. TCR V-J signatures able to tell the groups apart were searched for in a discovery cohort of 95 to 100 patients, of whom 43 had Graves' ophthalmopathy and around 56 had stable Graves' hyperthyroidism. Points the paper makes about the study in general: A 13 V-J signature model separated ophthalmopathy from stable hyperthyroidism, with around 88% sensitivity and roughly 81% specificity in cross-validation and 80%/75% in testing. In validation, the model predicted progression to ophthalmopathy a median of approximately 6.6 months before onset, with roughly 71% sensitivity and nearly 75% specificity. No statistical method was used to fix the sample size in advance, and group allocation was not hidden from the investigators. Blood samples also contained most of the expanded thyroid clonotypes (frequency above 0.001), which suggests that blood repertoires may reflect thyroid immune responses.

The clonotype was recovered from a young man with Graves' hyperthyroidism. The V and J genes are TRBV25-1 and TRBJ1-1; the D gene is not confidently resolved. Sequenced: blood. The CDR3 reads CASSESGGNTEAFF. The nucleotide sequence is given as TGTGCCAGCAGTGAATCTGGAGGGAACACTGAAGCTTTCTTT.